The clone carrying this T cell receptor beta chain was recorded at least ten times. With V trimmed by 4 bases and J by 8 bases, 8 bases remained unmatched. The germline CDR1 and CDR2 sequences are KGHDR and SFDVKD. This CDR3 has 14 amino acids. Patients in the hyperthyroidism group, adults aged 18 to 65, were newly diagnosed, under 2 months' duration. Exclusion applied to patients with other autoimmune diseases, uncontrolled infections, pregnancy or lactation. PBMCs stemmed from roughly 9.7 ml of fresh peripheral blood. The data were taken from a study of Graves' ophthalmopathy and Graves' hyperthyroidism. Amplification of the TCR beta CDR3 regions used RNA transcripts (as template). Investigators did first-round RT-PCR with HTBI primers, then second-round multiplex PCR. Via MiXCR, TCRdb re-called the multiplex PCR reads, giving one row per CDR3 protein. Of hundreds of thousands of distinct CDR3 sequences in the sample, about a fifth are singletons; the top ten hold roughly 6.9%.

The chain joins TRBV24-1 to TRBJ1-2; TRBD1 aligns across 8 bases. This receptor was taken from a woman younger than 30 with stable Graves' hyperthyroidism. Some clones in this sample may be carry-over from other donors' samples. Sequencing was done on a sample of peripheral blood. This CDR3 reads CATSDPGQGGGYTF. CDR3 nucleotide sequence: TGTGCCACCAGTGACCCTGGACAGGGAGGAGGCTACACCTTC.